This is a list of T cell receptor beta chains from one sample in a study of blood T cell repertoires in COVID-19. The repertoire was sequenced with immunoSEQ multiplex PCR; TCRdb's copy has only in-frame clones and lacks some. The sample holds around 110,000 clones, roughly 79% seen once. The sequencing sample was made of peripheral blood. These TCRs come from a man aged 70 or older with active or convalescent COVID-19. Both conserved end residues are part of each CDR3. Each record gives: J gene, D gene, clone size, V gene, CDR3 protein, CDR3 DNA. The D gene is left open where the match is weak. Clone size is not always given. Where it is, it says once, few, many or a class for expanded clones.

J: TRBJ2-5
D: .
size: .
V: TRBV21-1
CDR3: CASSKRAGDREFQETQYF
DNA: TGTGCCAGCAGCAAAAGGGCAGGCGACAGGGAGTTCCAAGAGACCCAGTACTTC

J: TRBJ2-3
D: TRBD1
size: .
V: TRBV5-8
CDR3: CASSLPGGRRDTQYF
DNA: TGTGCCAGCAGCTTGCCAGGGGGCCGAAGGGATACGCAGTATTTT

J: TRBJ2-3
D: .
size: once
V: TRBV7-2
CDR3: CASSVRRADTQYF
DNA: TGTGCCAGCAGTGTACGTCGGGCAGATACGCAGTATTTT

J: TRBJ1-6
D: .
size: .
V: TRBV19
CDR3: CASSMGHGASPLHF
DNA: TGTGCCAGTAGTATGGGACATGGCGCTTCACCCCTCCACTTT

J: TRBJ2-3
D: TRBD2
size: few
V: TRBV6-4
CDR3: CASSQLAGASTDTQYF
DNA: TGTGCCAGCAGCCAATTAGCGGGGGCCAGCACAGATACGCAGTATTTT

J: TRBJ1-4
D: TRBD1
size: .
V: TRBV18
CDR3: CASSTRQGGEKLFF
DNA: TGTGCCAGCTCAACGCGACAGGGGGGTGAAAAACTGTTTTTT

J: TRBJ1-5
D: .
size: .
V: TRBV7-7
CDR3: CASTGRGCSNQPQHF
DNA: TGTGCTAGCACCGGGAGAGGGTGTAGCAATCAGCCCCAGCATTTT

J: TRBJ2-7
D: .
size: .
V: TRBV4-3
CDR3: CASSLEHSYEQYF
DNA: TGCGCCAGCAGCCTCGAACATTCCTACGAGCAGTACTTC

J: TRBJ1-1
D: .
size: .
V: TRBV3-1/TRBV3-2
CDR3: CASSPSRILNTEAFF
DNA: TGTGCCAGCAGCCCCAGCAGGATACTGAACACTGAAGCTTTCTTT

J: TRBJ1-5
D: .
size: .
V: TRBV15
CDR3: CATSRDGAGARQPQHF
DNA: TGTGCCACCAGCAGAGATGGGGCAGGGGCTAGACAGCCCCAGCATTTT

J: TRBJ2-2
D: .
size: .
V: TRBV29-1
CDR3: CSVSPHITGNTGELFF
DNA: TGCAGCGTGTCCCCCCACATTACAGGGAACACCGGGGAGCTGTTTTTT

J: TRBJ1-3
D: .
size: few
V: TRBV11-2
CDR3: CASSPTWGRGNTIYF
DNA: TGTGCCAGCAGCCCCACCTGGGGGAGGGGAAACACCATATATTTT

J: TRBJ2-1
D: TRBD1
size: .
V: TRBV27
CDR3: CASSSLGQGVNEQFF
DNA: TGTGCCAGCAGTTCACTCGGACAGGGGGTAAATGAGCAGTTCTTC

J: TRBJ2-1
D: TRBD2
size: few
V: TRBV3-1/TRBV3-2
CDR3: CASSLTGTSGTGEFF
DNA: TGTGCCAGCAGCCTTACCGGGACTAGCGGGACGGGTGAGTTCTTC

J: TRBJ2-7
D: .
size: .
V: TRBV28
CDR3: CASSPVQGPPYEQYF
DNA: TGTGCCAGCAGTCCCGTCCAGGGGCCACCCTACGAGCAGTACTTC

J: TRBJ1-1
D: .
size: few
V: TRBV5-6
CDR3: CASSDNRVAEAFF
DNA: TGTGCCAGCAGCGATAACAGGGTTGCCGAAGCTTTCTTT

J: TRBJ2-7
D: TRBD1
size: .
V: TRBV20-1
CDR3: CSASGGQGALYEQYF
DNA: TGCAGTGCTAGTGGTGGACAGGGGGCTCTCTACGAGCAGTACTTC

J: TRBJ2-3
D: .
size: .
V: TRBV3-1/TRBV3-2
CDR3: CASSTGGPADTQYF
DNA: TGTGCCAGCAGCACCGGAGGGCCGGCAGATACGCAGTATTTT

J: TRBJ2-3
D: TRBD1
size: .
V: TRBV4-3
CDR3: CASSQDGAGGRADTQYF
DNA: TGCGCCAGCAGCCAAGATGGGGCAGGGGGTAGAGCAGATACGCAGTATTTT

J: TRBJ2-3
D: .
size: .
V: TRBV2
CDR3: CASRTQGTDTQYF
DNA: TGTGCCAGCAGAACCCAGGGGACAGATACGCAGTATTTT

J: TRBJ2-3
D: .
size: .
V: TRBV7-2
CDR3: CASSLVAASTDTQYF
DNA: TGTGCCAGCAGCTTAGTGGCGGCTAGCACAGATACGCAGTATTTT

J: TRBJ2-7
D: TRBD1
size: .
V: TRBV2
CDR3: CASRDRGLYEQYF
DNA: TGTGCCAGCAGGGACAGGGGGCTATACGAGCAGTACTTC

J: TRBJ2-5
D: .
size: .
V: TRBV19
CDR3: CASSIRTGGALGETQYF
DNA: TGTGCCAGTAGTATTAGGACGGGTGGGGCCCTGGGGGAGACCCAGTACTTC

J: TRBJ2-1
D: TRBD1
size: few
V: TRBV9
CDR3: CASSDRDRVHNEQFF
DNA: TGTGCCAGCAGCGATCGGGACAGGGTCCACAATGAGCAGTTCTTC

J: TRBJ2-1
D: TRBD2
size: .
V: TRBV11-3
CDR3: CASSSGLAVYNEQFF
DNA: TGTGCCAGCAGCTCGGGACTAGCGGTATACAATGAGCAGTTCTTC

J: TRBJ2-7
D: TRBD1
size: .
V: TRBV4-2
CDR3: CASSQERPLRDRVNGYEQYF
DNA: TGTGCCAGCAGCCAAGAAAGGCCCCTCCGGGACAGGGTTAATGGGTACGAGCAGTACTTC

J: TRBJ1-3
D: TRBD1
size: .
V: TRBV2
CDR3: CASSGTGLTGNTIYF
DNA: TGTGCCAGCAGTGGGACAGGCCTAACTGGAAACACCATATATTTT

J: TRBJ1-1
D: TRBD1
size: .
V: TRBV30
CDR3: CAFGDRQMNTEAFF
DNA: TGTGCCTTCGGGGACAGACAAATGAACACTGAAGCTTTCTTT

J: TRBJ2-1
D: .
size: .
V: TRBV5-1
CDR3: CASSPRPRQLPNEQFF
DNA: TGCGCCAGCAGCCCCCGCCCTCGACAGCTGCCCAATGAGCAGTTCTTC

J: TRBJ1-1
D: .
size: .
V: TRBV6-5
CDR3: CASSSTGRTEAFF
DNA: TGTGCCAGCAGTTCTACAGGGAGAACTGAAGCTTTCTTT

J: TRBJ2-5
D: TRBD1
size: .
V: TRBV3-1/TRBV3-2
CDR3: CASSQAFGTEETQYF
DNA: TGTGCCAGCAGCCAAGCCTTCGGGACAGAAGAGACCCAGTACTTC

J: TRBJ2-3
D: .
size: .
V: TRBV7-8
CDR3: CASSLATGDTDTQYF
DNA: TGTGCCAGCAGCTTAGCGACGGGAGACACAGATACGCAGTATTTT

J: TRBJ1-1
D: .
size: .
V: TRBV28
CDR3: CASSYRVNTEAFF
DNA: TGTGCCAGCAGTTACAGGGTGAACACTGAAGCTTTCTTT

J: TRBJ2-1
D: .
size: .
V: TRBV11-3
CDR3: CASSLDRYNEQFF
DNA: TGTGCCAGCAGCTTAGATCGGTACAATGAGCAGTTCTTC

J: TRBJ1-6
D: .
size: .
V: TRBV7-3
CDR3: CASSSQGFNSPLHF
DNA: TGTGCCAGCAGCTCCCAGGGGTTTAATTCACCCCTCCACTTT

J: TRBJ2-7
D: TRBD2
size: .
V: TRBV11-3
CDR3: CASSHRWGTSGSNYEQYF
DNA: TGTGCCAGCAGCCACCGGTGGGGGACTAGCGGGAGTAACTACGAGCAGTACTTC

J: TRBJ1-1
D: .
size: .
V: TRBV6-5
CDR3: CASSMAGNTEAFF
DNA: TGTGCCAGCAGCATGGCGGGGAACACTGAAGCTTTCTTT

J: TRBJ2-3
D: .
size: .
V: TRBV19
CDR3: CASTQASSTDTQYF
DNA: TGTGCCAGTACCCAAGCCTCTAGCACAGATACGCAGTATTTT

J: TRBJ1-2
D: TRBD1
size: .
V: TRBV6-1
CDR3: CAIRRDSYGYTF
DNA: TGTGCCATCCGCCGGGACAGTTATGGCTACACCTTC

J: TRBJ2-5
D: TRBD2
size: .
V: TRBV7-8
CDR3: CASSLGEGTKRTQYF
DNA: TGTGCCAGCAGCTTGGGGGAGGGGACTAAGAGGACCCAGTACTTC

J: TRBJ2-3
D: .
size: few
V: TRBV5-1
CDR3: CASRLAARRSDTQYF
DNA: TGCGCCAGTAGACTCGCGGCCCGTCGTTCGGATACGCAGTATTTT

J: TRBJ1-2
D: .
size: .
V: TRBV30
CDR3: CAWSRQTNYGYTF
DNA: TGTGCCTGGAGTCGACAGACTAACTATGGCTACACCTTC

J: TRBJ1-3
D: TRBD1
size: .
V: TRBV7-9
CDR3: CASSLARDRAARTIYF
DNA: TGTGCCAGCAGCTTAGCCCGGGACAGGGCGGCCCGAACCATATATTTT

J: TRBJ1-1
D: TRBD1
size: .
V: TRBV24-1
CDR3: CATSDSGQVTEAFF
DNA: TGTGCCACCAGTGATTCCGGACAGGTTACTGAAGCTTTCTTT

J: TRBJ2-1
D: .
size: .
V: TRBV12-3/TRBV12-4
CDR3: CASSLAAYNEQFF
DNA: TGTGCCAGCAGTTTGGCAGCCTACAATGAGCAGTTCTTC

J: TRBJ2-3
D: TRBD1
size: .
V: TRBV11-2
CDR3: CASSLRQGVTDTQYF
DNA: TGTGCCAGCAGCTTAAGACAGGGTGTTACAGATACGCAGTATTTT

J: TRBJ2-7
D: .
size: .
V: TRBV13
CDR3: CASSRTSYEQYF
DNA: TGTGCCAGCAGCCGTACTAGCTACGAGCAGTACTTC